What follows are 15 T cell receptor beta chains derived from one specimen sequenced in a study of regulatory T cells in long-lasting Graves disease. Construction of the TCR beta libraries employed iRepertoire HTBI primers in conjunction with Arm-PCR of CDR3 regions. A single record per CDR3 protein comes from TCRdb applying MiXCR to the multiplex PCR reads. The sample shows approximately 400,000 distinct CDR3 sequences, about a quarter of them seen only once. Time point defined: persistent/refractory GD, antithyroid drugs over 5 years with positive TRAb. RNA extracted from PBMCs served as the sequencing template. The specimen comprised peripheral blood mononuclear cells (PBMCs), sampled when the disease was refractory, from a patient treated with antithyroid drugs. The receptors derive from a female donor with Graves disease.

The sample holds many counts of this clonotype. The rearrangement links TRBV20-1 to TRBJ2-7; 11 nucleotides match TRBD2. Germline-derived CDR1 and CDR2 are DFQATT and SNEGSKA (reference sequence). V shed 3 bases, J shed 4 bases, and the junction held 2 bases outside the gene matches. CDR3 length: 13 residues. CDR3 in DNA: TGCAGTGCTAGCCTAGCGGGAGGATACGAGCAGTACTTC. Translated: CSASLAGGYEQYF.

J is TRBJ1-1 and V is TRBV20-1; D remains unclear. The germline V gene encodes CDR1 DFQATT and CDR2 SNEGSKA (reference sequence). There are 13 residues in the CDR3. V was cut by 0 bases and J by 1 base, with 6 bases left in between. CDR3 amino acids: CSAREQRNTEAFF. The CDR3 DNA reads TGCAGTGCTAGAGAACAGAGGAACACTGAAGCTTTCTTT.

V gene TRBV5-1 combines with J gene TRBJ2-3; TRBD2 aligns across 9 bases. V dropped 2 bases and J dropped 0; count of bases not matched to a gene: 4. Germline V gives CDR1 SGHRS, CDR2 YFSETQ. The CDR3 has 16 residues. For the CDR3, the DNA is TGCGCCAGCAGCTTCGAAAGCGGGAGGAGCACAGATACGCAGTATTTT. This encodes CASSFESGRSTDTQYF. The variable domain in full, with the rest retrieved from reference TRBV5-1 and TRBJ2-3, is KAGVTQTPRYLIKTRGQQVTLSCSPISGHRSVSWYQQTPGQGLQFLFEYFSETQRNKGNFPGRFSGRQFSNSRSEMNVSTLELGDSALYLCASSFESGRSTDTQYFGPGTRLTVL.

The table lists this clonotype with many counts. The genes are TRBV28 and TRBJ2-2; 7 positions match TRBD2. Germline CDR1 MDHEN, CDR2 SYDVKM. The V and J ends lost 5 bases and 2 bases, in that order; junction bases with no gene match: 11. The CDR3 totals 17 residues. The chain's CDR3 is CASSGMLADRNTGELFF. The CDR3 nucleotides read TGTGCCAGCAGTGGGATGCTAGCGGATAGAAACACCGGGGAGCTGTTTTTT.

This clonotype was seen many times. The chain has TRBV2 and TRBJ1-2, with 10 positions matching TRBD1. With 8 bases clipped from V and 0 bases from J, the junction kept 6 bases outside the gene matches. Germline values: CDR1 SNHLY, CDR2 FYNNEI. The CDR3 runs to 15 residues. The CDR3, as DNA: TGTGCCAGCGGGACAGGGGACCCAGCTAACTATGGCTACACCTTC. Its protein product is CASGTGDPANYGYTF. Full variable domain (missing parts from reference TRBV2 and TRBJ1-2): EPEVTQTPSHQVTQMGQEVILRCVPISNHLYFYWYRQILGQKVEFLVSFYNNEISEKSEIFDDQFSVERPDGSNFTLKIRSTKLEDSAMYFCASGTGDPANYGYTFGSGTRLTVV.

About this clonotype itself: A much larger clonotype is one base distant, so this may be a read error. The DNA for the CDR3 is TGTGCCATCAACGGGGGAGGGGCGTTGTCTCATGGTCAATACGGGCAGTACTTC. Translation gives CAINGGGALSHGQYGQYF. The gene calls are TRBV10-3 and TRBJ2-7, with TRBD2 identical over 7 bases. Germline V gives CDR1 ENHRY, CDR2 SYGVKD. This CDR3 has 18 residues.

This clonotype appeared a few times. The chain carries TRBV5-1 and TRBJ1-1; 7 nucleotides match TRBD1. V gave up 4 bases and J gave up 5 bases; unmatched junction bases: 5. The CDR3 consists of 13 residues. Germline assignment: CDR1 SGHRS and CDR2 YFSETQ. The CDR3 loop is CASSQGVGTEAFF. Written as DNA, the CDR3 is TGCGCCAGCAGCCAGGGGGTAGGTACTGAAGCTTTCTTT.

The CDR3 DNA sequence: TGTGCCAGCAGCGCAGCAGGGAATCCACCCCTCCACTTT. Translated, it gives CASSAAGNPPLHF. The chain is built from TRBV2 and TRBJ1-6; possibly TRBD1 for D (5 bases). Germline CDR1 reads SNHLY; CDR2 reads FYNNEI. With 6 bases removed from V and 11 bases from J, the gap between germline ends came to 14 bases. There are 13 residues in the CDR3.

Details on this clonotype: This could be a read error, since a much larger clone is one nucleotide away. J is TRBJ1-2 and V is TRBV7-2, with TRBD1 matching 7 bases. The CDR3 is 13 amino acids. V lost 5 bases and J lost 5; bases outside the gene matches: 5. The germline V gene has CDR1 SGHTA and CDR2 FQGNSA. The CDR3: CASSPGTEYGYTF. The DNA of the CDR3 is TGTGCCAGCAGCCCCGGGACAGAGTATGGCTACACCTTC.

The CDR3 DNA reads as TGTGCCAGCAGCTTCCTCGCTTCCGGGGAGCTGTTTTTT. It encodes CASSFLASGELFF. This chain uses TRBV11-2 with TRBJ2-2; no definite D call. The germline gives CDR1 SGHAT, CDR2 FQNNGV. The length of the CDR3 is 13 residues. V gave up 3 bases and J gave up 6 bases, with 8 bases separating them.

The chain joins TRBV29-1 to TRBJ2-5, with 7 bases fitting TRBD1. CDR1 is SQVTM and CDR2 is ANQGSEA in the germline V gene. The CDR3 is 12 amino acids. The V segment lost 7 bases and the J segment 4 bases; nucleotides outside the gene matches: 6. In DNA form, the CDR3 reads TGCAGCGCTATGGACAGGTCAGAGACCCAGTACTTC. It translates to CSAMDRSETQYF. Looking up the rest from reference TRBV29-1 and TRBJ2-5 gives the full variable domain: SAVISQKPSRDICQRGTSLTIQCQVDSQVTMMFWYRQQPGQSLTLIATANQGSEATYESGFVIDKFPISRPNLTFSTLTVSNMSPEDSSIYLCSAMDRSETQYFGPGTRLLVL.

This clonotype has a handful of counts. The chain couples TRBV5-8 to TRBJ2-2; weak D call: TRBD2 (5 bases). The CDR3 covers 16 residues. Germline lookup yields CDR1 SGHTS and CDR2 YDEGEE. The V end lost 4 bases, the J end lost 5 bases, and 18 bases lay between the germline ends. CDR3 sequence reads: CASSIYRAGGTGELFF. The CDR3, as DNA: TGTGCCAGCAGCATATACCGGGCCGGCGGGACCGGGGAGCTGTTTTTT.

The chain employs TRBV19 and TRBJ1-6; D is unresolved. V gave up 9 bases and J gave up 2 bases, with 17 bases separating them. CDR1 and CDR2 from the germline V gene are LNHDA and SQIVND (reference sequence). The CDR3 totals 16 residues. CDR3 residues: CASSLSWTAYNSPLHF. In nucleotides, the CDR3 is TGTGCCAGCTCCCTCTCCTGGACGGCCTATAATTCACCCCTCCACTTT.

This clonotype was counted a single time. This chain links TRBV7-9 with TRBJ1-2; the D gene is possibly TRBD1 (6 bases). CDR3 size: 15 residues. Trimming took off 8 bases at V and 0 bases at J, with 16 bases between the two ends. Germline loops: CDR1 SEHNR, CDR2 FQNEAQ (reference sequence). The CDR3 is CASGPARTANYGYTF. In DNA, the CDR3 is TGTGCCAGCGGTCCCGCCCGGACAGCTAACTATGGCTACACCTTC.

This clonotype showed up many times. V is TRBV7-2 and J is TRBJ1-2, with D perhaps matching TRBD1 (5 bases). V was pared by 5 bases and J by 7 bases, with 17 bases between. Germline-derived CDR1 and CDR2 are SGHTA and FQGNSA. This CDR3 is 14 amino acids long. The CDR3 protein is CASSADIGGVGYTF. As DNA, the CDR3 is TGTGCCAGCAGCGCCGACATTGGAGGGGTTGGCTACACCTTC.